This entry is about one T cell receptor beta chain. This CDR3 comprises 16 residues. V was clipped by 1 base and J by 5 bases; unmatched bases: 6. Germline V gives CDR1 SEHNR, CDR2 FQNEAQ (reference sequence). The sample belongs to a study of blood T cell repertoires in COVID-19. Across the study: Whether acute or convalescent, the COVID-19 samples came from the United States, Italy and Spain.

Measured with immunoSEQ multiplex PCR; TCRdb has only the in-frame clones, and not every one. Seen here are about 220,000 clones, over 75% observed once, and the top ten hold about 1.9%. The sequenced sample was peripheral blood. This chain uses TRBV7-9 with TRBJ2-3, with 10 bases aligning to TRBD2. The TCR sequence derives from a man between 35 and 55 years old with active or convalescent COVID-19. The CDR3 region is CASSLGLAGDLDTQYF. The CDR3 nucleotides are TGTGCCAGCAGCTTAGGGCTAGCGGGAGACCTAGATACGCAGTATTTT.